The 21 T cell receptor beta chains reported below all come from one sample, sequenced in a study of T cells after posttransplantation cyclophosphamide. Measured with immunoSEQ multiplex PCR; TCRdb has only the in-frame clones, and not every one. Altogether roughly 21,000 clones are present, roughly 98% being singletons, with the ten largest covering 0.13%. The sequenced material came from naive CD8+ T cells sorted from PBMCs. The receptors come from a man aged 40-49 years in good health, CMV-negative, and a related stem cell transplant donor.

The rearrangement links TRBV28 to TRBJ2-1, with 12 bases aligning to TRBD2. The CDR3 runs 17 residues. The junction had 10 bases not matched to a gene; V was cut back by 6 bases and J by 4 bases. In germline, CDR1 is MDHEN, CDR2 SYDVKM. CDR3 DNA: TGTGCCAGCAGCCCAGACCCCGGGACTAGCGGGTACAATGAGCAGTTCTTC. Protein sequence: CASSPDPGTSGYNEQFF. The complete variable domain, with remaining parts taken from reference TRBV28 and TRBJ2-1, reads DVKVTQSSRYLVKRTGEKVFLECVQDMDHENMFWYRQDPGLGLRLIYFSYDVKMKEKGDIPEGYSVSREKKERFSLILESASTNQTSMYLCASSPDPGTSGYNEQFFGPGTRLTVL.

V and J are TRBV28 and TRBJ2-5; 13 bases align to TRBD2. CDR1 and CDR2 (germline): MDHEN, SYDVKM. CDR3 size: 16 residues. The junction had 8 bases not matched to a gene; V was cut back by 5 bases and J by 5 bases. CDR3 residues: CASSLIGLAGAETQYF. The DNA of the CDR3 is TGTGCCAGCAGTCTGATCGGACTAGCGGGGGCGGAGACCCAGTACTTC.

The chain couples TRBV9 to TRBJ2-3, with D possibly being TRBD2 (5 bases). Per the germline V gene, CDR1 is SGDLS and CDR2 is YYNGEE. V was shortened by 4 bases and J by 0 bases, with 9 bases between the two germline ends. The CDR3 consists of 14 residues. This chain's CDR3 is CASSYGMSTDTQYF. The CDR3 coding sequence is TGTGCCAGCAGCTACGGGATGAGCACAGATACGCAGTATTTT.

This clone was detected a few times. This chain links TRBV28 with TRBJ1-5, with 7 bases fitting TRBD1. The CDR3 runs to 14 residues. Unmatched junction bases numbered 8, after V lost 6 bases and J lost 6 bases. The germline V gene encodes CDR1 MDHEN and CDR2 SYDVKM. Written as DNA, the CDR3 is TGTGCCAGCAGAGTAGACAGGGAGGTTCAGCCCCAGCATTTT. Its protein is CASRVDREVQPQHF.

This sequence joins TRBV7-9 and TRBJ1-1; D unresolved. Per germline, CDR1 SEHNR and CDR2 FQNEAQ (reference sequence). The ends were cut back, 10 bases at V and 1 base at J, with 16 bases in the middle. CDR3 length equals 14 residues. CDR3 sequence (DNA): TGTGCCATCTGGCAGTCATTGCCGAACACTGAAGCTTTCTTT. It encodes CAIWQSLPNTEAFF.

The chain joins TRBV4-1 to TRBJ2-7; D gene uncertain. The length of the CDR3 is 15 residues. Germline-derived CDR1 and CDR2 are MGHRA and YSYEKL. Trimming pared 4 bases from V and 2 bases from J, leaving 15 bases between. In DNA form, the CDR3 reads TGCGCCAGCAGCCCTTCGGTCAATTTGGCCTACGAGCAGTACTTC. Its translation: CASSPSVNLAYEQYF.

The rearrangement uses TRBV2 and TRBJ2-2; TRBD2 is a possible D gene (5 bases). V was cut by 4 bases and J by 6 bases, with 12 bases left in between. Looked up from germline, CDR1 is SNHLY and CDR2 is FYNNEI. There are 14 residues in the CDR3. This CDR3 is CASSAGGRAGELFF. As DNA, the CDR3 is TGTGCCAGCAGTGCAGGAGGACGGGCCGGGGAGCTGTTTTTT.

The V and J genes are TRBV9 and TRBJ2-2; TRBD2 aligns across 8 bases. J was trimmed by 7 bases and V by 9 bases; bases with no gene match: 8. The germline CDR1 and CDR2 sequences are SGDLS and YYNGEE. The CDR3 sequence is 13 residues long. CDR3 coding DNA: TGTGCCACCCGAGCGGGAGCGAGCGGGGAGCTGTTTTTT. It translates to CATRAGASGELFF.

The chain employs TRBV28 and TRBJ2-1; 8 nucleotides agree with TRBD2. The CDR3 loop spans 14 amino acids. The ends lost 4 bases at V and 7 bases at J; junction bases unmatched: 6. Per germline, CDR1 MDHEN and CDR2 SYDVKM. This CDR3 is CASSSGLVENEQFF. The CDR3 DNA is TGTGCCAGCAGTTCGGGACTAGTAGAGAATGAGCAGTTCTTC. The whole variable domain, filled in from reference TRBV28 and TRBJ2-1, reads DVKVTQSSRYLVKRTGEKVFLECVQDMDHENMFWYRQDPGLGLRLIYFSYDVKMKEKGDIPEGYSVSREKKERFSLILESASTNQTSMYLCASSSGLVENEQFFGPGTRLTVL.

The chain employs TRBV4-3 and TRBJ2-1; 9 nucleotides align to TRBD2. Looked up from germline, CDR1 is LGHNA and CDR2 is YSLEER. V dropped 1 base and J dropped 10; count of bases not matched to a gene: 11. This CDR3 comprises 16 residues. CDR3 DNA sequence: TGCGCCAGCAGCCAAGGACTAGCGGCTATGGGGAGCGAGCAGTTCTTC. It translates to CASSQGLAAMGSEQFF.

CDR3 nucleotide sequence: TGTGCCAGCAGCGCTACAGTAGAAGAGACCCAGTACTTC. It specifies CASSATVEETQYF. The chain recombines TRBV7-9 with TRBJ2-5; no firm D call. Germline V gene lookup returns CDR1 SEHNR and CDR2 FQNEAQ (reference sequence). This CDR3 contains 13 residues. The V end lost 5 bases, the J end lost 3 bases, and 10 bases lay between the germline ends.

The genes are TRBV28 and TRBJ1-2; 7 positions match TRBD1. V dropped 3 bases and J dropped 2; count of bases not matched to a gene: 6. This CDR3 region has 15 residues. Per the germline V gene, CDR1 is MDHEN and CDR2 is SYDVKM. The CDR3 here is CASSLRAGGNYGYTF. DNA for the CDR3: TGTGCCAGCAGTTTGAGGGCAGGGGGGAACTATGGCTACACCTTC.

In nucleotides, the CDR3 is TGTGCCAGCTCAGCCGCTACCGGAGTGAACACTGAAGCTTTCTTT. Translating gives CASSAATGVNTEAFF. The rearrangement links TRBV18 to TRBJ1-1; D uncertain. The CDR3 length is 15 residues. From germline, CDR1 is KGHSH and CDR2 LQKENI. Trimming pared 5 bases from V and 0 bases from J, leaving 13 bases between.

The chain couples TRBV6-5 to TRBJ1-1, with D tentatively TRBD1 (6 bases). Trimming pared 5 bases from V and 1 base from J, leaving 8 bases between. The CDR3 is made up of 13 amino acids. The V gene's germline CDR1 is MNHEY and CDR2 SVGAGI. CDR3 amino acids: CASSRGQNTEAFF. CDR3 DNA: TGTGCCAGCAGTCGGGGACAGAACACTGAAGCTTTCTTT.

The chain recombines TRBV10-3 with TRBJ2-7; 7 nucleotides align to TRBD2. J gave up 0 bases and V 3 bases, and 5 bases lay outside the gene matches. Germline CDR1 ENHRY, CDR2 SYGVKD. CDR3 length equals 15 residues. The CDR3 bases are TGTGCCATCAGTGAAGGGCGGGAGATCTCCTACGAGCAGTACTTC. Its translation: CAISEGREISYEQYF.

This clone was recorded once. V usage is TRBV19 and J usage is TRBJ2-2, with D possibly being TRBD2 (6 bases). The CDR3 is 15 residues long. Trimming shortened V by 7 bases and J by 6 bases, and 18 bases separated the two germline ends. In germline, CDR1 is LNHDA, CDR2 SQIVND (reference sequence). Written as DNA, the CDR3 is TGTGCCAGTACCACGTCCGGAGGGGCCTCCGGGGAGCTGTTTTTT. Its translation is CASTTSGGASGELFF. The full variable domain, completed using reference TRBV19 and TRBJ2-2, is DGGITQSPKYLFRKEGQNVTLSCEQNLNHDAMYWYRQDPGQGLRLIYYSQIVNDFQKGDIAEGYSVSREKKESFPLTVTSAQKNPTAFYLCASTTSGGASGELFFGEGSRLTVL.

This clone was seen only once. The rearrangement joins TRBV2 to TRBJ1-5; TRBD1 aligns across 10 bases. This CDR3 has 14 residues. Germline V gene data show CDR1 as SNHLY and CDR2 as FYNNEI. Germline trimming cut 4 bases from V and 4 bases from J; bases unmatched to any gene: 1. The CDR3 region is CASSAGQGNQPQHF. The CDR3, as DNA: TGTGCCAGCAGTGCGGGACAGGGGAATCAGCCCCAGCATTTT.

This rearrangement joins TRBV7-3 to TRBJ2-5; 9 bases are a match to TRBD2. Trimming removed 2 bases from V and 11 bases from J; junction bases left unmatched: 9. Germline CDR1 reads SGHTA; CDR2 reads FQGTGA. This CDR3 region has 14 residues. CDR3 residues: CASSLGGRAGEQYF. The CDR3 DNA reads TGTGCCAGCAGCTTAGGCGGGAGGGCAGGGGAGCAGTACTTC.

This rearrangement joins TRBV28 to TRBJ2-1; TRBD2 aligns across 8 bases. V lost 9 bases and J lost 4; bases outside the gene matches: 11. Per germline, CDR1 MDHEN and CDR2 SYDVKM. The CDR3 totals 15 residues. CDR3 residues: CASSTSGSWYNEQFF. CDR3 nucleotides: TGTGCCAGTTCAACGAGCGGGAGTTGGTACAATGAGCAGTTCTTC.

The chain combines TRBV4-1 with TRBJ2-1; D unresolved. Germline CDR1 reads MGHRA; CDR2 reads YSYEKL. Trimming cost V 0 bases and J 0 bases, with 9 bases left between them. The CDR3 contains 16 residues. The CDR3 region has the DNA TGCGCCAGCAGCCAAGATCAGAGGAGCTCCTACAATGAGCAGTTCTTC. It translates to CASSQDQRSSYNEQFF.

This clone has a single count. The rearrangement joins TRBV7-3 to TRBJ1-2; TRBD1 aligns across 8 bases. Trimming removed 3 bases from V and 6 bases from J; junction bases left unmatched: 3. Germline V gene lookup returns CDR1 SGHTA and CDR2 FQGTGA. The CDR3 spans 13 residues. CDR3 amino acids: CASSFTGGHGYTF. DNA of the CDR3: TGTGCCAGCAGCTTTACAGGGGGTCATGGCTACACCTTC.